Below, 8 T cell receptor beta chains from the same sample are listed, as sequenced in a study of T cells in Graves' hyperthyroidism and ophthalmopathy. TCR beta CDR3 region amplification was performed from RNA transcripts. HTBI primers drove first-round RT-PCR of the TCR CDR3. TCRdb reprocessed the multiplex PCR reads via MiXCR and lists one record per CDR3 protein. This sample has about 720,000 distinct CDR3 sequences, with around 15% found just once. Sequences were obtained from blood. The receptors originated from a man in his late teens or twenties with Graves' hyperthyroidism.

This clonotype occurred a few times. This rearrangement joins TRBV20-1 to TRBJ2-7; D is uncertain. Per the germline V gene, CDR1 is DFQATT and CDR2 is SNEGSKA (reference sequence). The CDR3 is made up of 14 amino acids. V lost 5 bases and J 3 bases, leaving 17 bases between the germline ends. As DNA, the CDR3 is TGCAGTGCTTCGAAGGACGGACGAAACTACGAGCAGTACTTC. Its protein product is CSASKDGRNYEQYF.

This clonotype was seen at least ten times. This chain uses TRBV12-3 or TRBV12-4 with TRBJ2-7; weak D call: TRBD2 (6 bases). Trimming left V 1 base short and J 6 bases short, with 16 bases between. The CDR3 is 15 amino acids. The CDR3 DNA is TGTGCCAGCAGTTTAGTACTAGGAGGGATCTCCGAGCAGTACTTC. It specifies CASSLVLGGISEQYF.

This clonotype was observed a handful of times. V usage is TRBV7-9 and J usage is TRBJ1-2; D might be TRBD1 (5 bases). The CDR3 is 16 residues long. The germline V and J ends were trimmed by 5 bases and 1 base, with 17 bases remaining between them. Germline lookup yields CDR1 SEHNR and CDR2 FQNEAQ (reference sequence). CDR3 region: CASSAAYGAYNYGYTF. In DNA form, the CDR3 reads TGTGCCAGCAGCGCCGCTTATGGGGCATATAACTATGGCTACACCTTC.

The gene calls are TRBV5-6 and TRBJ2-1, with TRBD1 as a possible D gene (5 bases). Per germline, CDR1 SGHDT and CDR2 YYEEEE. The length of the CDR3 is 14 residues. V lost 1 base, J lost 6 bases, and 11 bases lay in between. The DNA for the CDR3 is TGTGCCAGCAGCTTGACAGGTATGAGCAATGAGCAGTTCTTC. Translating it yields CASSLTGMSNEQFF.

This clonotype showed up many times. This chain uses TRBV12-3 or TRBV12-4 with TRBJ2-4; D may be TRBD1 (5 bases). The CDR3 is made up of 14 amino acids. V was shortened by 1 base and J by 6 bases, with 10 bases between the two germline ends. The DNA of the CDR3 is TGTGCCAGCAGTTTAGGGCAGGGCCCAAACATTCAGTACTTC. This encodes CASSLGQGPNIQYF.

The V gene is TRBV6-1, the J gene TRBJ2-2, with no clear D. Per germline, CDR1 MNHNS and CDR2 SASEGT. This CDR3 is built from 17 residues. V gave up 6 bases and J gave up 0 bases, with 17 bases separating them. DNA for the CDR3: TGTGCCAGCAGCCCTGGAGCAGGAGTGGCGAACACCGGGGAGCTGTTTTTT. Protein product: CASSPGAGVANTGELFF.

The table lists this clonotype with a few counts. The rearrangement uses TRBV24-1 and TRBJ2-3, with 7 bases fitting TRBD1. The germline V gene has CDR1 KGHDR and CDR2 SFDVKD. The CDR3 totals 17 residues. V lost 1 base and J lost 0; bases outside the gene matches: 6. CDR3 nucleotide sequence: TGTGCCACCAGTGATTTCGGGGACAGTCCTAGCACAGATACGCAGTATTTT. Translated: CATSDFGDSPSTDTQYF.

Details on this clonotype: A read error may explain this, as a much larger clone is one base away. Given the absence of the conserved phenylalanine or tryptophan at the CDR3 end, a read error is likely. The CDR3 protein is CASSPTGYSYEQYS. In nucleotides, the CDR3 is TGTGCCAGCAGCCCTACGGGCTACTCCTACGAGCAGTACTCC. The chain recombines TRBV3-1 with TRBJ2-7; the D is unclear. The V end lost 4 bases, the J end lost 0 bases, and 10 bases lay between the germline ends. The CDR3 is 14 amino acids. Germline V gene sequence: CDR1 LGHDT, CDR2 YNNKEL (reference sequence).